This TCR beta chain was found in a study of T cells after yellow fever vaccination. General observations from the study: The secondary response showed a weaker magnitude and a faster peak, day 5 versus 15. In post-booster samples, most primary-vaccination clones reappeared (about 96% CD4, approximately 91% CD8).

The germline V gene encodes CDR1 SGHRS and CDR2 YFSETQ. Trimming left V 3 bases short and J 12 bases short, with 16 bases between. The CDR3 sequence is 13 residues long. This clonotype appeared many times. Its antigen is as yet unknown. The TCR cDNA carried a universal primer site and UMIs from 5'RACE template switching. Using its own MiXCR run on the 5' RACE reads, TCRdb lists one record per CDR3 protein. This sample has roughly 330,000 distinct CDR3 sequences, with 3.5% to 4.5% found just once. The V call is TRBV5-1, the J call TRBJ2-4; D possibly matches TRBD1 or TRBD2 (6 bases each). The sequence was obtained from a man aged 18 to 29 who received the YFV17D yellow fever vaccine. The sequencing here drew on PBMCs, taken 5 days after the yellow fever booster vaccination. The DNA of the CDR3 is TGCGCCAGCAGCTCCTTAACGGGGGCGGGTCAGTACTTC. Its translation: CASSSLTGAGQYF.